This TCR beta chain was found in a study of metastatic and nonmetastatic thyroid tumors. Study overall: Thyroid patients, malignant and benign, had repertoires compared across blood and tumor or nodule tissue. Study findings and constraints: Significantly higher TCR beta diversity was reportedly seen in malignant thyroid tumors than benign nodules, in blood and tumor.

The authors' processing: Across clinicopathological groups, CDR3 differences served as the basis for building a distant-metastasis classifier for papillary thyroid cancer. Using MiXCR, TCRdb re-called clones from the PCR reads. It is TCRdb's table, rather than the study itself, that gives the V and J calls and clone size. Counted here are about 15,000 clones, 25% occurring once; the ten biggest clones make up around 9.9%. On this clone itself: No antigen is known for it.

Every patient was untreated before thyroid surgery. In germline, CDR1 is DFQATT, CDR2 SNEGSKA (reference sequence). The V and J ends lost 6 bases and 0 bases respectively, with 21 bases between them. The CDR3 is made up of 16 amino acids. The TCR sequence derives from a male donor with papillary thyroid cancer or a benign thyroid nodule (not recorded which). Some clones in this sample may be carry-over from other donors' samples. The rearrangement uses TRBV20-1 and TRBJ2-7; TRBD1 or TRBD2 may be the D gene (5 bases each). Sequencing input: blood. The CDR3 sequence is CSAMGVVGSNSYEQYF. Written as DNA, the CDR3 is TGCAGTGCCATGGGGGTCGTCGGGTCCAACTCCTACGAGCAGTACTTC.